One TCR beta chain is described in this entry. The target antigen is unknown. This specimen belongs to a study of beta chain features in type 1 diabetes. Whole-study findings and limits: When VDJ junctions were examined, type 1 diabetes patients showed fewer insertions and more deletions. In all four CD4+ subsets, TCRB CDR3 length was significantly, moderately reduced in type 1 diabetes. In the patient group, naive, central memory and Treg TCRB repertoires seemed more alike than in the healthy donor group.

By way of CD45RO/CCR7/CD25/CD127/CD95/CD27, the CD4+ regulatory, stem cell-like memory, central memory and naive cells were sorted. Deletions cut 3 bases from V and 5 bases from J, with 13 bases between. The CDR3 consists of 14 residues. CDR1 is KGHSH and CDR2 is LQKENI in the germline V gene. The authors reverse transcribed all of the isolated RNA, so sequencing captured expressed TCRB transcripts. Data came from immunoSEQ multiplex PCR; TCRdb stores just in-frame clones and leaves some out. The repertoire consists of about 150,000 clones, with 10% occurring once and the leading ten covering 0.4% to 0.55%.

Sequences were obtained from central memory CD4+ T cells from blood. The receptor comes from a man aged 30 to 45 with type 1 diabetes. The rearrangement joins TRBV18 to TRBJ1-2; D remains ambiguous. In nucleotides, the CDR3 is TGTGCCAGCTCACCTCCGGGAACGCGGTATGGCTACACCTTC. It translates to CASSPPGTRYGYTF.